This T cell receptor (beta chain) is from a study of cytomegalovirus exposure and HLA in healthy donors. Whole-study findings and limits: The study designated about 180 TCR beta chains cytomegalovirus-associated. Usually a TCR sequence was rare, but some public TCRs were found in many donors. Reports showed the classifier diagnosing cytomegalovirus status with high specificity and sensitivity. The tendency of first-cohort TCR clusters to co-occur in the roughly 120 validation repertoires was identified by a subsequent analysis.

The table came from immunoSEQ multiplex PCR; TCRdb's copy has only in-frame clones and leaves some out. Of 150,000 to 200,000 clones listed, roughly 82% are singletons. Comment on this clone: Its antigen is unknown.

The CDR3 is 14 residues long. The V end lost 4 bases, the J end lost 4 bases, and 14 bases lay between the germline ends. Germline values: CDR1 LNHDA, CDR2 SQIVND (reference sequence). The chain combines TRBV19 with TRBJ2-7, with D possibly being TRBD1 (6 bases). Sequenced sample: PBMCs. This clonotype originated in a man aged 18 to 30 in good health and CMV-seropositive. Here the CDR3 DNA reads TGTGCCAGTAGTAGGGGGCTTGAGTCATACGAGCAGTACTTC. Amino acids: CASSRGLESYEQYF.